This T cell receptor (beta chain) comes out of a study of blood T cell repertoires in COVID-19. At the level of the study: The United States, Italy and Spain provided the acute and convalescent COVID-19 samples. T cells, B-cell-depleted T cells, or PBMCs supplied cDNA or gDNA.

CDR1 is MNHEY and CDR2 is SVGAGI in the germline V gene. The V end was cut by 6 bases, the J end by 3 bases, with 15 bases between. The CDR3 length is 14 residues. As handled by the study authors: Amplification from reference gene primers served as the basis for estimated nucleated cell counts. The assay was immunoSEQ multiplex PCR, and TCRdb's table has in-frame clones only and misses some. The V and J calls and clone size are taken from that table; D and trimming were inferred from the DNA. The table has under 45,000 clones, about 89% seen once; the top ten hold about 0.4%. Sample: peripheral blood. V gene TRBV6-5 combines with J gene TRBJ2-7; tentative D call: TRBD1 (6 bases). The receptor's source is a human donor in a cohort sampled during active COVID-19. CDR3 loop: CASRSGTRIYEQYF. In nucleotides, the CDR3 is TGTGCCAGCAGGTCCGGGACACGGATCTACGAGCAGTACTTC.